The rows below give T cell receptor beta chains drawn from one sample of a study of identifying expanded T cells in peripheral blood. The assay was immunoSEQ multiplex PCR, and TCRdb's table has in-frame clones only and misses some. The sample has 120,000 or so clones, around four fifths seen once. Source material: blood. Every receptor here comes from a person aged 18 to 70 in good health. CDR3s include the opening cysteine and the closing phenylalanine or tryptophan. A D gene is named only where the DNA matches it firmly. Rows may omit the clone size; those that give it use once, few, many or a size class.

v_call: TRBV5-8
d_call: NA
j_call: TRBJ2-5
clone_size: NA
cdr3_nt: TGTGCCAGCAGCTTGACAGGGAGGGAGACCCAGTACTTC
cdr3_aa: CASSLTGRETQYF

v_call: TRBV6-1
d_call: NA
j_call: TRBJ1-2
clone_size: once
cdr3_nt: TGTGCCAGCCGAGGGACCCTGAGCCCAAATGGCTACACCTTC
cdr3_aa: CASRGTLSPNGYTF

v_call: TRBV25-1
d_call: NA
j_call: TRBJ1-5
clone_size: NA
cdr3_nt: TGTGCCAGCAGTGAGACTTATCAGCCCCAGCATTTT
cdr3_aa: CASSETYQPQHF

v_call: TRBV19
d_call: NA
j_call: TRBJ1-6
clone_size: NA
cdr3_nt: TGTGCCAGTAGTATAGATGGCAGGGAAAGGCCCCTCCACTTT
cdr3_aa: CASSIDGRERPLHF

v_call: TRBV27
d_call: TRBD2
j_call: TRBJ2-1
clone_size: NA
cdr3_nt: TGTGCCAGCAGTTCCATAGGTGCGGGAGGGGACAATGAGCAGTTCTTC
cdr3_aa: CASSSIGAGGDNEQFF

v_call: TRBV5-1
d_call: TRBD2
j_call: TRBJ2-7
clone_size: NA
cdr3_nt: TGCGCCAGCAGCTCGCGGGGGGGCACCTACGAGCAGTACTTC
cdr3_aa: CASSSRGGTYEQYF

v_call: TRBV6-6
d_call: NA
j_call: TRBJ1-1
clone_size: NA
cdr3_nt: TGTGCCAGCACCCTGGGGGGAAGGACTGAAGCTTTCTTT
cdr3_aa: CASTLGGRTEAFF

v_call: TRBV29-1
d_call: NA
j_call: TRBJ2-5
clone_size: NA
cdr3_nt: TGCAGCGCTCGGGAGGGATGGGACAGGTCCCAAGAGACCCAGTACTTC
cdr3_aa: CSAREGWDRSQETQYF

v_call: TRBV13
d_call: NA
j_call: TRBJ2-1
clone_size: NA
cdr3_nt: TGTGCCAGCAGCGCTCGACAGGTCCTCAATGAGCAGTTCTTC
cdr3_aa: CASSARQVLNEQFF

v_call: TRBV6-5
d_call: NA
j_call: TRBJ1-1
clone_size: NA
cdr3_nt: TGTGCCAGCAGTTTGGGGCGTGTGTTTGAAGCTTTCTTT
cdr3_aa: CASSLGRVFEAFF

v_call: TRBV20-1
d_call: NA
j_call: TRBJ1-1
clone_size: few
cdr3_nt: TGCAGTGCATCCAGGCATTCTGAAGCTTTCTTT
cdr3_aa: CSASRHSEAFF

v_call: TRBV11-3
d_call: NA
j_call: TRBJ2-1
clone_size: NA
cdr3_nt: TGTGCCACTTCAAAAAGAATGGGGGAAGGTGAGCAGTTCTTC
cdr3_aa: CATSKRMGEGEQFF

v_call: TRBV19
d_call: TRBD1
j_call: TRBJ1-1
clone_size: NA
cdr3_nt: TGTGCCAGTAGGACAGGGGGCAAGACTGAAGCTTTCTTT
cdr3_aa: CASRTGGKTEAFF

v_call: TRBV5-4
d_call: NA
j_call: TRBJ1-3
clone_size: NA
cdr3_nt: TGTGCCAGCAGCTTGGCAGGTGGAAACACCATATATTTT
cdr3_aa: CASSLAGGNTIYF

v_call: TRBV6-1
d_call: NA
j_call: TRBJ1-1
clone_size: NA
cdr3_nt: TGTGCCAGCAGTGACCCCAGGGGTCGGAACACTGAAGCTTTCTTT
cdr3_aa: CASSDPRGRNTEAFF

v_call: TRBV6-6
d_call: NA
j_call: TRBJ1-5
clone_size: NA
cdr3_nt: TGTGCCAGCAGCGGGTTCAGGGGTGGCAATCAGCCCCAGCATTTT
cdr3_aa: CASSGFRGGNQPQHF

v_call: TRBV5-4
d_call: TRBD1
j_call: TRBJ2-7
clone_size: NA
cdr3_nt: TGTGCCAGCAGCACGAAAGGATCGGGACAGGTTACCGGAGGGCAGTACTTC
cdr3_aa: CASSTKGSGQVTGGQYF

v_call: TRBV25-1
d_call: TRBD2
j_call: TRBJ2-3
clone_size: NA
cdr3_nt: TGTGCCAGCAGTGAAGGGGGGGGCACAGATACGCAGTATTTT
cdr3_aa: CASSEGGGTDTQYF

v_call: TRBV7-8
d_call: NA
j_call: TRBJ2-3
clone_size: NA
cdr3_nt: TGTGCCAGCAGTTCGAGCACAGATACGCAGTATTTT
cdr3_aa: CASSSSTDTQYF

v_call: TRBV7-6
d_call: NA
j_call: TRBJ1-3
clone_size: NA
cdr3_nt: TGTGCCAGCAGCCAGCGCCAAAGGGCTGGAAACACCATATATTTT
cdr3_aa: CASSQRQRAGNTIYF

v_call: TRBV5-1
d_call: TRBD1
j_call: TRBJ2-7
clone_size: NA
cdr3_nt: TGCGCCAGCAGCCTCACGGGACAGGGACGCTACGAGCAGTACTTC
cdr3_aa: CASSLTGQGRYEQYF

v_call: TRBV29-1
d_call: NA
j_call: TRBJ1-5
clone_size: few
cdr3_nt: TGCAGCGCGGCACGGGACACGAATCAGCCCCAGCATTTT
cdr3_aa: CSAARDTNQPQHF

v_call: TRBV7-7
d_call: TRBD1
j_call: TRBJ2-5
clone_size: NA
cdr3_nt: TGTGCCAGCAGCGACATCAGGACAGGGCACCAAGAAGAGACCCAGTACTTC
cdr3_aa: CASSDIRTGHQEETQYF

v_call: TRBV5-4
d_call: NA
j_call: TRBJ1-3
clone_size: once
cdr3_nt: TGTGCCAGCAGCTTGGGCTCCCAGCCTGGAAACACCATATATTTT
cdr3_aa: CASSLGSQPGNTIYF

v_call: TRBV11-2
d_call: NA
j_call: TRBJ1-1
clone_size: NA
cdr3_nt: TGTGCCAGCAGCTTAAATGTCGCAGGGGTCAACACTGAAGCTTTCTTT
cdr3_aa: CASSLNVAGVNTEAFF

v_call: TRBV7-9
d_call: NA
j_call: TRBJ1-1
clone_size: NA
cdr3_nt: TGTGCCAGCAGCGGGGACGAGGGGTCGGGGACTGAAGCTTTCTTT
cdr3_aa: CASSGDEGSGTEAFF

v_call: TRBV18
d_call: NA
j_call: TRBJ1-3
clone_size: NA
cdr3_nt: TGTGCCAGCTCACCGTCGGACCGGGTTCCTGGAAACACCATATATTTT
cdr3_aa: CASSPSDRVPGNTIYF

v_call: TRBV2
d_call: TRBD1
j_call: TRBJ2-1
clone_size: NA
cdr3_nt: TGTGCCAGCAGCACCTCGACAGGGGACAGGTTCTTC
cdr3_aa: CASSTSTGDRFF

v_call: TRBV5-4
d_call: NA
j_call: TRBJ2-1
clone_size: NA
cdr3_nt: TGTGCCAGCAGCCCCGCGGGGGCCGGCTCCTACAATGAGCAGTTCTTC
cdr3_aa: CASSPAGAGSYNEQFF

v_call: TRBV5-1
d_call: NA
j_call: TRBJ1-4
clone_size: NA
cdr3_nt: TGCGCCAGCAGCTTCGGCGGAGGACGGGAAAAACTGTTTTTT
cdr3_aa: CASSFGGGREKLFF

v_call: TRBV12-5
d_call: TRBD1
j_call: TRBJ2-7
clone_size: once
cdr3_nt: TGTGCTAGTGGTTTGGGTGGACAGGACGAGCAGTACTTC
cdr3_aa: CASGLGGQDEQYF

v_call: TRBV5-1
d_call: NA
j_call: TRBJ1-1
clone_size: NA
cdr3_nt: TGCGCCAGCAGCCCCCTCATGAGGAACACTGAAGCTTTCTTT
cdr3_aa: CASSPLMRNTEAFF

v_call: TRBV2
d_call: TRBD1
j_call: TRBJ1-2
clone_size: NA
cdr3_nt: TGTGCCAGCAGGGGACAGGGGTATGGCTACACCTTC
cdr3_aa: CASRGQGYGYTF

v_call: TRBV28
d_call: TRBD1
j_call: TRBJ1-2
clone_size: NA
cdr3_nt: TGTGCCAGCAGTGACGGACAGGGTCACTATGGCTACACCTTC
cdr3_aa: CASSDGQGHYGYTF

v_call: TRBV7-9
d_call: NA
j_call: TRBJ2-2
clone_size: NA
cdr3_nt: TGTGCCAGCAGCTTAGGGGGGACCACCGGGGAGCTGTTTTTT
cdr3_aa: CASSLGGTTGELFF

v_call: TRBV30
d_call: TRBD2
j_call: TRBJ2-1
clone_size: NA
cdr3_nt: TGTGCCCGTACCTACACCAAACTAGCGGGGCCCTACAATGAGCAGTTCTTC
cdr3_aa: CARTYTKLAGPYNEQFF

v_call: TRBV7-6
d_call: NA
j_call: TRBJ1-1
clone_size: NA
cdr3_nt: TGTGCCAGCAGCTTCCCCGGGGGTCGAGACACTGAAGCTTTCTTT
cdr3_aa: CASSFPGGRDTEAFF

v_call: TRBV7-2
d_call: NA
j_call: TRBJ1-2
clone_size: NA
cdr3_nt: TGTGCCAGCAGCTTAAGACAAGGCGATGGCTACACCTTC
cdr3_aa: CASSLRQGDGYTF

v_call: TRBV5-1
d_call: NA
j_call: TRBJ1-2
clone_size: NA
cdr3_nt: TGCGCCAGCAGCCCGACAGTCCCCTCCCTTTATGGCTACACCTTC
cdr3_aa: CASSPTVPSLYGYTF

v_call: TRBV7-3
d_call: NA
j_call: TRBJ2-1
clone_size: NA
cdr3_nt: TGTGCCAGCAGCTTAGGAGTGTCCTACAATGAGCAGTTCTTC
cdr3_aa: CASSLGVSYNEQFF

v_call: TRBV29-1
d_call: NA
j_call: TRBJ1-1
clone_size: NA
cdr3_nt: TGCAGCGTTCGGGGAGGGTCGGTCACTGAAGCTTTCTTT
cdr3_aa: CSVRGGSVTEAFF

v_call: TRBV19
d_call: TRBD2
j_call: TRBJ2-7
clone_size: NA
cdr3_nt: TGTGCCAGTAGTACCGGGGGGAGCGCCTACGAGCAGTACTTC
cdr3_aa: CASSTGGSAYEQYF

v_call: TRBV7-9
d_call: NA
j_call: TRBJ1-4
clone_size: few
cdr3_nt: TGTGCCAGCAGCTCTGGACAGTCTAATGAAAAACTGTTTTTT
cdr3_aa: CASSSGQSNEKLFF

v_call: TRBV4-3
d_call: NA
j_call: TRBJ1-6
clone_size: NA
cdr3_nt: TGCGCCAGCAGCAGGGAGTATCAGAATTCACCCCTCCACTTT
cdr3_aa: CASSREYQNSPLHF

v_call: TRBV7-9
d_call: NA
j_call: TRBJ1-4
clone_size: NA
cdr3_nt: TGTGCCAGCAGCTTAGGTTACGGGGAAAAACTGTTTTTT
cdr3_aa: CASSLGYGEKLFF

v_call: TRBV29-1
d_call: NA
j_call: TRBJ1-2
clone_size: NA
cdr3_nt: TGCAGCGTTTTGAACTCTATTGGCAGCCGGAGGGACGGCTACACCTTC
cdr3_aa: CSVLNSIGSRRDGYTF

v_call: TRBV27
d_call: NA
j_call: TRBJ1-6
clone_size: NA
cdr3_nt: TGTGCCAGCGCAACTCTTTCCCTTAGCGGGCCCCTCCACTTT
cdr3_aa: CASATLSLSGPLHF

v_call: TRBV29-1
d_call: NA
j_call: TRBJ1-1
clone_size: NA
cdr3_nt: TGCAGCGGTGGGACGGCAAACACTGAAGCTTTCTTT
cdr3_aa: CSGGTANTEAFF

v_call: TRBV5-1
d_call: NA
j_call: TRBJ1-6
clone_size: NA
cdr3_nt: TGCGCCAGCAGCCACGGACAGTCAAATTCACCCCTCCACTTT
cdr3_aa: CASSHGQSNSPLHF

v_call: TRBV5-4
d_call: NA
j_call: TRBJ1-2
clone_size: NA
cdr3_nt: TGTGCCAGCAGCTTGGCCGGCAGACCTAACTATGGCTACACCTTC
cdr3_aa: CASSLAGRPNYGYTF

v_call: TRBV6-6
d_call: NA
j_call: TRBJ1-5
clone_size: NA
cdr3_nt: TGTGCCAGCAGTTACAGTCCCCAGGGTGATCAGCCCCAGCATTTT
cdr3_aa: CASSYSPQGDQPQHF